Below are 23 T cell receptor beta chains sequenced from a single sample in a study of OX40 agonist ivuxolimab in advanced cancers. Profiling relied on immunoSEQ multiplex PCR, and the TCRdb table lists in-frame clones only, not all of them. The sample lists roughly 87,000 clones; approximately 91% were seen once. The sample here was CD4+ or CD8+ T cells sorted from blood, taken in a trial of the OX40 agonist ivuxolimab. Receptors were obtained from an adult with an advanced solid tumor such as melanoma, head and neck, liver or kidney cancer.

The CDR3 DNA reads TGTGCCAGCTCAACCCCTCTGGACAGGCCACATGGCTACACCTTC. Translation: CASSTPLDRPHGYTF. The gene calls are TRBV18 and TRBJ1-2; 7 bases align to TRBD1. In germline, CDR1 is KGHSH, CDR2 LQKENI. V lost 5 bases, J lost 6 bases, and 12 bases stayed unmatched. This CDR3 is 15 amino acids long. The whole variable domain, filled in from reference TRBV18 and TRBJ1-2, reads NAGVMQNPRHLVRRRGQEARLRCSPMKGHSHVYWYRQLPEEGLKFMVYLQKENIIDESGMPKERFSAEFPKEGPSILRIQQVVRGDSAAYFCASSTPLDRPHGYTFGSGTRLTVV.

This chain uses TRBV7-2 with TRBJ1-5; no firm D call. Trimming stripped 2 bases from V and 3 bases from J, with 2 bases between. CDR3 length equals 12 residues. From germline, CDR1 is SGHTA and CDR2 FQGNSA. In DNA, the CDR3 is TGTGCCAGCAGCTTAACCAATCAGCCCCAGCATTTT. It translates to CASSLTNQPQHF.

The chain is built from TRBV7-2 and TRBJ1-3; perhaps TRBD1 as D (5 bases). Germline V gene lookup returns CDR1 SGHTA and CDR2 FQGNSA. The length of the CDR3 is 14 residues. CDR3 coding DNA: TGTGCGGGGGGAGATTACAACTCTGGAAACACCATATATTTT. It translates to CAGGDYNSGNTIYF.

The CDR3 sequence: CASSVWDRNNEQFF. The CDR3 DNA reads as TGTGCCAGCAGCGTATGGGACAGAAACAATGAGCAGTTCTTC. V is TRBV9 and J is TRBJ2-1, with 7 bases that match TRBD1. V lost 1 base to trimming and J lost 5 bases; unmatched junction nucleotides: 3. The CDR3 consists of 14 residues. Germline CDR1 is SGDLS and CDR2 is YYNGEE.

V is TRBV28 and J is TRBJ1-2; D perhaps matches TRBD1 (5 bases). Germline V gives CDR1 MDHEN, CDR2 SYDVKM. This CDR3 region has 14 residues. With 5 bases removed from V and 8 bases from J, the gap between germline ends came to 18 bases. CDR3 nucleotides: TGTGCCAGCAGTATCAAGACGGGGACCGGAGGCTACACCTTC. Translated: CASSIKTGTGGYTF.

The chain couples TRBV4-3 to TRBJ1-1, with 9 bases aligning to TRBD1. CDR3 length: 15 residues. The V and J ends lost 3 bases and 5 bases, in that order; junction bases with no gene match: 7. From germline, CDR1 is LGHNA and CDR2 YSLEER. DNA for the CDR3: TGCGCCAGCAGCCAGGTACAGGGGGCGAATACTGAAGCTTTCTTT. It translates to CASSQVQGANTEAFF.

The chain combines TRBV18 with TRBJ1-5, with TRBD1 as a possible D gene (5 bases). Germline V lookup: CDR1 KGHSH, CDR2 LQKENI. Trimming removed 0 bases from V and 6 bases from J, with 18 bases in between. This CDR3 spans 17 amino acids. The CDR3 spells CASSPPGGPLSVQPQHF. The DNA of the CDR3 is TGTGCCAGCTCACCACCGGGGGGTCCGCTGAGTGTTCAGCCCCAGCATTTT. The entire variable domain, with the rest obtained from reference TRBV18 and TRBJ1-5, is as follows: NAGVMQNPRHLVRRRGQEARLRCSPMKGHSHVYWYRQLPEEGLKFMVYLQKENIIDESGMPKERFSAEFPKEGPSILRIQQVVRGDSAAYFCASSPPGGPLSVQPQHFGDGTRLSIL.

This clone was seen just once. V usage is TRBV2 and J usage is TRBJ2-7, with 10 nucleotides matching TRBD2. Germline trimming cut 2 bases from V and 3 bases from J; bases unmatched to any gene: 1. Germline CDR1 is SNHLY and CDR2 is FYNNEI. This CDR3 contains 14 residues. The CDR3 bases are TGTGCCAGCAGTGAACCTAGCGGGAGCTACGAGCAGTACTTC. Protein: CASSEPSGSYEQYF.

The V call is TRBV7-9, the J call TRBJ2-2, with D possibly being TRBD2 (6 bases). CDR1 is SEHNR, CDR2 FQNEAQ, per germline (reference sequence). The CDR3 totals 14 residues. Trimming pared 5 bases from V and 3 bases from J, leaving 10 bases between. In nucleotides, the CDR3 is TGTGCCAGCAGCGTCGGGGGTTACACCGGGGAGCTGTTTTTT. It encodes CASSVGGYTGELFF.

CDR3 protein: CASRRKGANTGELFF. As DNA, the CDR3 is TGTGCCAGCCGCCGGAAGGGGGCAAACACCGGGGAGCTGTTTTTT. The rearrangement uses TRBV28 and TRBJ2-2, with 7 positions matching TRBD1. V shed 8 bases, J shed 2 bases, and the junction held 8 bases outside the gene matches. In germline, CDR1 is MDHEN, CDR2 SYDVKM. The CDR3 is made up of 15 amino acids.

DNA of the CDR3: TGTGCCATCAGTGACGGGTCATTTATCCCCCCCTACGAGCAGTACTTC. It is translated as CAISDGSFIPPYEQYF. The rearrangement links TRBV10-3 to TRBJ2-7; D is unresolved. CDR1 and CDR2 from the germline V gene are ENHRY and SYGVKD. The V gene lost 3 bases and the J gene lost 2 bases, with 17 bases spanning the gap. The CDR3 is made up of 16 amino acids.

This chain uses TRBV28 with TRBJ2-7, with 9 bases aligning to TRBD1. Per the germline V gene, CDR1 is MDHEN and CDR2 is SYDVKM. This CDR3 is 15 amino acids long. The trim removed 7 bases at V and 2 bases at J, leaving 9 bases unmatched. The CDR3 region has the DNA TGTGCCAGCAATACACCGGGACAGGGCACCTACGAGCAGTACTTC. This codes for CASNTPGQGTYEQYF.

The rearrangement links TRBV6-1 to TRBJ2-5, with unresolved D. V was shortened by 6 bases and J by 5 bases, with 10 bases between the two germline ends. The CDR3 loop spans 12 amino acids. Germline V gene lookup returns CDR1 MNHNS and CDR2 SASEGT. The CDR3 coding sequence is TGTGCCAGCAGCGACCCTAGGGAGACCCAGTACTTC. Amino acid sequence: CASSDPRETQYF.

As concerns this clone: The identical CDR3 is also encoded by other nucleotide sequences in the sample. The chain uses TRBV25-1 and TRBJ1-1; D call uncertain. The CDR3 is made up of 13 amino acids. V gave up 3 bases and J gave up 2 bases, with 7 bases separating them. The germline V gene encodes CDR1 MGHDK and CDR2 SYGVNS. This chain's CDR3 is CASSDPVNTEAFF. The CDR3 DNA follows: TGTGCCAGCAGTGATCCCGTTAACACTGAAGCTTTCTTT.

V and J are TRBV18 and TRBJ1-5, with unresolved D. The CDR3 covers 15 residues. Trimming removed 2 bases at V and 7 bases at J, with 15 bases between. Germline V lookup: CDR1 KGHSH, CDR2 LQKENI. In nucleotides, the CDR3 is TGTGCCAGCTCACCAAGTCCGAGAGCTCTACAGCCCCAGCATTTT. Its protein is CASSPSPRALQPQHF.

The chain uses TRBV4-1 and TRBJ1-5; unclear D gene. CDR1 and CDR2 from the germline V gene are MGHRA and YSYEKL. The CDR3 length is 13 residues. V dropped 1 base and J dropped 5 bases, with 6 bases sitting between them. The CDR3 sequence is CASSQVGDQPQHF. Here the CDR3 DNA reads TGCGCCAGCAGCCAAGTTGGGGATCAGCCCCAGCATTTT.

This clone appeared a single time. Other DNA sequences in this sample translate to the same CDR3. This CDR3 reads CASSLAGTNTGELFF. CDR3 in DNA: TGCGCCAGCAGCTTGGCCGGGACTAACACCGGGGAGCTGTTTTTT. The chain couples TRBV5-1 to TRBJ2-2; D may be TRBD2 (6 bases). The ends were cut back, 0 bases at V and 2 bases at J, with 8 bases in the middle. Germline CDR1 is SGHRS and CDR2 is YFSETQ. This CDR3 contains 15 residues.

This chain uses TRBV5-1 with TRBJ2-2; D is unclear. V was cut by 0 bases and J by 1 base, with 10 bases left in between. The length of the CDR3 is 16 residues. Germline CDR1 and CDR2: SGHRS and YFSETQ. The CDR3 loop reads CASSLATSGNTGELFF. Here the CDR3 DNA reads TGCGCCAGCAGCTTGGCGACTTCGGGGAACACCGGGGAGCTGTTTTTT.

This chain joins TRBV7-9 and TRBJ2-5; D call uncertain. Trimming cost V 1 base and J 8 bases, with 14 bases left between them. Germline CDR1 and CDR2: SEHNR and FQNEAQ (reference sequence). The CDR3 covers 14 residues. This CDR3 is CASSLGGLLGTQYF. The CDR3 DNA reads TGTGCCAGCAGCTTAGGGGGTCTGCTAGGTACCCAGTACTTC.

This clone was counted a single time. V usage is TRBV7-2 and J usage is TRBJ2-7; 9 positions agree with TRBD1. Germline values: CDR1 SGHTA, CDR2 FQGNSA. The CDR3 totals 15 residues. V was pared by 5 bases and J by 0 bases, with 5 bases of the junction left unmatched. The CDR3 nucleotides are TGTGCCAGCAGCCCGGGACAGGGATTCTCCTACGAGCAGTACTTC. It yields the protein CASSPGQGFSYEQYF.

The genes are TRBV11-2 and TRBJ1-4; D is ambiguous. The CDR3 runs to 15 residues. V lost 3 bases and J lost 8, with 16 bases in between. Germline V lookup: CDR1 SGHAT, CDR2 FQNNGV. CDR3 in amino acids: CASSLGPLIQEKLFF. CDR3 DNA sequence: TGTGCCAGCAGCTTGGGTCCCCTCATCCAGGAAAAACTGTTTTTT.

CDR3 amino acids: CASSLQSGYTF. The CDR3 region has the DNA TGTGCCAGCAGCTTACAGAGCGGCTACACCTTC. The V gene is TRBV7-9, the J gene TRBJ1-2; D unresolved. This CDR3 is 11 amino acids long. The germline V gene encodes CDR1 SEHNR and CDR2 FQNEAQ (reference sequence). Between the trimmed V and J ends, which lost 2 bases and 8 bases, there was a span of 6 bases.

The CDR3, as DNA: TGTGCCATCAGTGCTGGGGGAACCGAGCAGTACTTC. It yields the protein CAISAGGTEQYF. The rearrangement joins TRBV10-3 to TRBJ2-7, with D perhaps being TRBD1 or TRBD2 (5 bases each). In germline, CDR1 is ENHRY, CDR2 SYGVKD. The CDR3 loop spans 12 amino acids. V lost 4 bases to trimming and J lost 6 bases, with 10 bases between them.